This T cell receptor beta chain stems from a study of CD8 T cells in ankylosing spondylitis. Study-wide points: A TCR beta motif made of 7 to 9 highly homologous variants seemed typical of ankylosing spondylitis blood.

The CDR3 length is 13 residues. Germline V gene data show CDR1 as SEHNR and CDR2 as FQNEAQ (reference sequence). Trimming at V came to 10 bases and at J to 4 bases, leaving 4 bases not matched to a gene. Turning to this clonotype: Its target is not known.

A single record per CDR3 protein comes from TCRdb applying MiXCR to the 5' RACE reads. Of roughly 440,000 distinct CDR3 sequences in the sample, roughly a sixth were seen once. The V gene is TRBV7-9, the J gene TRBJ1-5, with 10 bases aligning to TRBD1. This receptor was identified in a male donor with ankylosing spondylitis. The sample comprised blood, either unsorted or a sorted T cell fraction (not recorded which). CDR3 loop: CATGTGVNQPQHF. CDR3 nucleotide sequence: TGTGCCACCGGGACAGGGGTGAATCAGCCCCAGCATTTT.